Reported below is one T cell receptor (beta chain). In the authors' workflow: Reference gene primer amplification in the assay estimated nucleated cell counts. Sequenced by immunoSEQ multiplex PCR; TCRdb stores in-frame clones only, minus some. V and J calls and clone size are as listed in that table; D and trimming were resolved from the DNA. The repertoire has 350,000 to 450,000 clones, 89% of them found once; the top ten carry about 1.6%. During active infection, Seattle patients enrolled and were then monitored through disease. Trimming pared 5 bases from V and 8 bases from J, leaving 9 bases between. Germline loops: CDR1 MNHEY, CDR2 SVGEGT. This CDR3 comprises 11 residues. The data were taken from a study of blood T cell repertoires in COVID-19. Study at large: The cDNA or gDNA used as material had been derived from T cells, B-cell-depleted T cells, or PBMCs.

This TCR was sampled from a woman aged 40 to 50 with COVID-19, enrolled during active disease. The V and J genes are TRBV6-2 or TRBV6-3 and TRBJ1-2, with a possible D match to TRBD1 (6 bases). The sequencing input was peripheral blood. The CDR3 loop reads CASSLGGGYTF. In nucleotides, the CDR3 is TGTGCCAGCAGTCTAGGGGGAGGCTACACCTTC.